The 26 T cell receptor beta chains given below trace back to one sample, sequenced in a study of T cell repertoires in cytomegalovirus infection. TCRdb independently ran MiXCR on the reads; one entry per CDR3 protein. This sample has around 630,000 distinct CDR3 sequences, with 24% found just once. The specimen was CD8+ T cells from PBMCs. These receptors came from a human donor in good health (CMV status not recorded). Some clones in this sample may be carry-over from other donors' samples.

V gene TRBV6-6 combines with J gene TRBJ1-2; D not resolved. V was pared by 2 bases and J by 2 bases, with 9 bases between. This CDR3 is 14 amino acids long. The germline CDR1 and CDR2 sequences are MNHNY and SVGAGI (reference sequence). CDR3 sequence: CASSYNTENYGYTF. CDR3 coding DNA: TGTGCCAGCAGTTACAACACCGAAAACTATGGCTACACCTTC.

On this clonotype: This may arise from a read error, as a much more abundant clone is one base away. V usage is TRBV27 and J usage is TRBJ2-5, with 9 positions matching TRBD1. In germline, CDR1 is MNHEY, CDR2 SMNVEV (reference sequence). The CDR3 contains 15 residues. The CDR3 DNA reads as TGTACCAGCAGTTTTCACGGGACAGGGCTGGAGACCCAGTACTTC. Translation gives CTSSFHGTGLETQYF.

This clonotype was counted only a few times. The V call is TRBV20-1, the J call TRBJ2-7; 9 positions agree with TRBD1. The germline gives CDR1 DFQATT, CDR2 SNEGSKA (reference sequence). V dropped 6 bases and J dropped 2; count of bases not matched to a gene: 5. The CDR3 is made up of 13 amino acids. DNA of the CDR3: TGCAGTGCCAGGGACAGGGTGGCCTACGAGCAGTACTTC. Amino acid sequence: CSARDRVAYEQYF.

As DNA, the CDR3 is TGTGCCAGCAGGCCCGGGATTCCAGATACGCAGTATTTT. This sequence encodes CASRPGIPDTQYF. The chain links TRBV6-6 to TRBJ2-3, with D maybe TRBD2 (5 bases). Germline CDR1 reads MNHNY; CDR2 reads SVGAGI (reference sequence). The ends were cut back, 6 bases at V and 4 bases at J, with 11 bases in the middle. There are 13 residues in the CDR3.

This clonotype occurred a few times. The chain joins TRBV29-1 to TRBJ2-1; weak D call: TRBD2 (5 bases). In germline, CDR1 is SQVTM, CDR2 ANQGSEA. This CDR3 is built from 14 residues. V dropped 6 bases and J dropped 7 bases, with 19 bases sitting between them. DNA for the CDR3: TGCAGCGTCGAGGGCAGGACCCCTCGAAATGAGCAGTTCTTC. This sequence encodes CSVEGRTPRNEQFF.

This clonotype was detected a few times. The V and J genes are TRBV5-6 and TRBJ1-6, with D unresolved. V was cut by 2 bases and J by 7 bases, with 4 bases left in between. Looked up from germline, CDR1 is SGHDT and CDR2 is YYEEEE. The CDR3 covers 12 residues. CDR3: CASSFTNSPLHF. The CDR3 DNA sequence: TGTGCCAGCAGCTTCACAAATTCACCCCTCCACTTT.

This rearrangement joins TRBV25-1 to TRBJ1-4, with D unclear. CDR1 is MGHDK and CDR2 is SYGVNS in the germline V gene. CDR3 length equals 15 residues. V gave up 1 base and J gave up 5 bases, with 11 bases separating them. In nucleotides, the CDR3 is TGTGCCAGCAGTGAATCCGGAGACTTAAATGAAAAACTGTTTTTT. Translation: CASSESGDLNEKLFF.

The chain couples TRBV14 to TRBJ2-7; D not certain. The CDR3 extends over 12 amino acids. Looked up from germline, CDR1 is SGHDN and CDR2 is FVKESK. V gave up 3 bases and J gave up 6 bases, with 9 bases separating them. In DNA form, the CDR3 reads TGTGCCAGCAGCCACCGATTATCCGAGCAGTACTTC. This encodes CASSHRLSEQYF.

The genes are TRBV29-1 and TRBJ2-3; TRBD2 aligns across 15 bases. Germline V gene data show CDR1 as SQVTM and CDR2 as ANQGSEA. CDR3 length equals 17 residues. V lost 4 bases to trimming and J lost 2 bases; unmatched junction nucleotides: 7. For the CDR3, the DNA is TGCAGCGTTGTCGGCTGGACTAGCGGGGGGGCCACAGATACGCAGTATTTT. Translated, it gives CSVVGWTSGGATDTQYF.

The J gene is TRBJ2-3, the V gene TRBV7-4, with D possibly being TRBD1 or TRBD2 (6 bases each). CDR3 length: 15 amino acids. Per the germline V gene, CDR1 is SGHVT and CDR2 is SQSDAQ. V lost 5 bases and J 2 bases, leaving 14 bases between the germline ends. The CDR3 DNA reads as TGTGCCAGCAGCGACCAAGGGGGGTCCACAGATACGCAGTATTTT. Amino acids: CASSDQGGSTDTQYF. Supplemented by reference TRBV7-4 and TRBJ2-3, the full variable domain reads GAGVSQSPRYKVAKRGRDVALRCDSISGHVTLYWYRQTLGQGSEVLTYSQSDAQRDKSGRPSGRFSAERPERSVSTLKIQRTEQGDSAVYLCASSDQGGSTDTQYFGPGTRLTVL.

There are many counts of this clonotype. This chain joins TRBV7-6 and TRBJ2-7, with 7 positions matching TRBD1. V was clipped by 0 bases and J by 1 base; unmatched bases: 6. CDR1 SGHVS and CDR2 FNYEAQ come from the germline V gene. This CDR3 comprises 16 residues. The CDR3 loop is CASSLADRDSSYEQYV. The DNA for the CDR3 is TGTGCCAGCAGCTTAGCGGATCGGGACAGTTCCTACGAGCAGTACGTC.

This clonotype was counted many times. V is TRBV7-3 and J is TRBJ2-1; the D gene is possibly TRBD2 (7 bases). The CDR3 runs to 14 residues. Trimming pared 5 bases from V and 3 bases from J, leaving 11 bases between. Germline values: CDR1 SGHTA, CDR2 FQGTGA. CDR3 sequence (DNA): TGTGCCAGCAGCCAAGGGGGGGTCTACAATGAGCAGTTCTTC. It codes for CASSQGGVYNEQFF.

This chain links TRBV4-1 with TRBJ2-7; a possible D gene is TRBD2 (7 bases). Trimming left V 2 bases short and J 1 base short, with 12 bases between. In germline, CDR1 is MGHRA, CDR2 YSYEKL. CDR3 length equals 15 residues. The CDR3: CASSQIQGGSYEQYF. The CDR3, as DNA: TGCGCCAGCAGCCAAATACAGGGAGGGTCCTACGAGCAGTACTTC.

This clonotype was picked up a small number of times. This chain joins TRBV6-2 or TRBV6-3 and TRBJ2-7; 7 bases are a match to TRBD2. CDR1 is MNHEY, CDR2 SVGEGT, per germline. The CDR3 runs to 17 residues. Losses at the gene ends were 2 bases for V and 0 bases for J; bases not matched to a gene: 10. In DNA, the CDR3 is TGTGCCAGCAGTTACCCCCCGGACCGCGGGAGCTCCTACGAGCAGTACGTC. It specifies CASSYPPDRGSSYEQYV.

About this clonotype itself: With a much larger clone just one base away, this may be a read error. The chain is built from TRBV7-4 and TRBJ2-5; D gene ambiguous. The CDR3 is made up of 13 amino acids. CDR1 and CDR2 (germline): SGHVT, SQSDAQ. DNA of the CDR3: TGTGTCAGCAGCGAGGAAGCCGAAGAGACCCAGTACTTC. Protein: CVSSEEAEETQYF. Combining the CDR3 with reference TRBV7-4 and TRBJ2-5 gives the whole variable domain GAGVSQSPRYKVAKRGRDVALRCDSISGHVTLYWYRQTLGQGSEVLTYSQSDAQRDKSGRPSGRFSAERPERSVSTLKIQRTEQGDSAVYLCVSSEEAEETQYFGPGTRLLVL.

The rearrangement links TRBV13 to TRBJ2-7, with TRBD1 identical over 7 bases. Germline V gene data show CDR1 as PRHDT and CDR2 as FYEKMQ (reference sequence). With 3 bases clipped from V and 6 bases from J, the junction kept 5 bases outside the gene matches. The CDR3 is 13 residues long. The CDR3 sequence is CASSLRGQVEQYV. The CDR3 DNA reads TGTGCCAGCAGCTTGAGGGGGCAGGTCGAGCAGTACGTC.

This clonotype was detected many times. The chain employs TRBV7-2 and TRBJ1-1; no clear D. This CDR3 region has 14 residues. V was cut by 5 bases and J by 5 bases, with 15 bases left in between. Germline V gene data show CDR1 as SGHTA and CDR2 as FQGNSA. The CDR3 reads CASSQTPAGTEAFF. The CDR3 region has the DNA TGTGCCAGCAGCCAGACACCGGCTGGTACTGAAGCTTTCTTT.

This clonotype was seen once. The chain combines TRBV25-1 with TRBJ2-3; a possible D gene is TRBD2 (6 bases). CDR3 length equals 16 residues. Trimming pared 2 bases from V and 2 bases from J, leaving 14 bases between. Germline lookup yields CDR1 MGHDK and CDR2 SYGVNS. CDR3 nucleotides: TGTGCCAGCAGTGAAGTGGCGGGGTACGACACAGATACGCAGTATTTT. Its translation is CASSEVAGYDTDTQYF.

V usage is TRBV29-1 and J usage is TRBJ2-5; 9 bases are a match to TRBD2. CDR1 and CDR2 from the germline V gene are SQVTM and ANQGSEA. There are 18 residues in the CDR3. J gave up 0 bases and V 0 bases, and 11 bases lay outside the gene matches. CDR3 DNA sequence: TGCAGCGTTGAAGATCCCCGGGGTAGCGGGGGTTACCAAGAGACCCAGTACTTC. Translating gives CSVEDPRGSGGYQETQYF.

The V call is TRBV29-1, the J call TRBJ1-3; D ambiguous. V dropped 3 bases and J dropped 6 bases, with 9 bases sitting between them. Germline V gene data show CDR1 as SQVTM and CDR2 as ANQGSEA. The CDR3 extends over 12 amino acids. CDR3 region: CSVEDLSNTIYF. CDR3 nucleotide sequence: TGCAGCGTTGAGGATCTTTCAAACACCATATATTTT.

The chain uses TRBV19 and TRBJ1-1, with D perhaps matching TRBD1 (5 bases). The CDR3 runs 15 residues. CDR1 and CDR2 (germline): LNHDA, SQIVND (reference sequence). V was clipped by 6 bases and J by 5 bases, with 19 bases between them. The CDR3 loop is CASSYRRVGKTEAFF. CDR3 sequence (DNA): TGTGCCAGTAGCTACCGCAGGGTCGGAAAGACTGAAGCTTTCTTT.

A few counts support this clonotype. The CDR3 region is CASSYGTDEAFF. The CDR3 region has the DNA TGTGCCAGCAGTTACGGGACAGATGAAGCTTTCTTT. V is TRBV6-5 and J is TRBJ1-1; the match to TRBD1 covers 7 bases. V lost 2 bases and J lost 7; bases outside the gene matches: 1. Germline CDR1 is MNHEY and CDR2 is SVGAGI. The CDR3 sequence is 12 residues long.

There are a few counts of this clonotype. The V gene is TRBV7-6, the J gene TRBJ1-2, with D perhaps TRBD1 (6 bases). Trimming removed 4 bases from V and 7 bases from J, with 13 bases in between. The V gene's germline CDR1 is SGHVS and CDR2 FNYEAQ. CDR3 length: 13 residues. CDR3 amino acids: CASSSGGGSGYTF. The CDR3, as DNA: TGTGCCAGCAGCTCCGGAGGGGGGTCTGGCTACACCTTC.

The rearrangement links TRBV7-9 to TRBJ1-1; D ambiguous. V lost 5 bases and J lost 5, with 12 bases in between. CDR1 is SEHNR and CDR2 is FQNEAQ in the germline V gene (reference sequence). The CDR3 runs to 13 residues. Written as DNA, the CDR3 is TGTGCCAGCAGCGGAGGGATTCGAACTGAAGCTTTCTTT. Protein sequence: CASSGGIRTEAFF. The complete variable domain, with remaining parts taken from reference TRBV7-9 and TRBJ1-1, reads DTGVSQNPRHKITKRGQNVTFRCDPISEHNRLYWYRQTLGQGPEFLTYFQNEAQLEKSRLLSDRFSAERPKGSFSTLEIQRTEQGDSAMYLCASSGGIRTEAFFGQGTRLTVV.

With respect to this clonotype: Sequence at one end of the junction differs from germline and may be a read error. V is TRBV29-1 and J is TRBJ2-1; 11 nucleotides agree with TRBD2. Germline-derived CDR1 and CDR2 are SQVTM and ANQGSEA. The CDR3 is 15 amino acids. The CDR3 spells CSIEGLAETYNEQFF. In DNA form, the CDR3 reads TGCAGCATTGAGGGACTAGCGGAGACGTATAATGAGCAGTTCTTC.

This rearrangement joins TRBV19 to TRBJ1-2, with unresolved D. The CDR3 sequence is 12 residues long. In germline, CDR1 is LNHDA, CDR2 SQIVND (reference sequence). Trimming took off 10 bases at V and 3 bases at J, with 12 bases between the two ends. In DNA form, the CDR3 reads TGTGCCATCCACTTCGGGGACTATGGCTACACCTTC. It is translated as CAIHFGDYGYTF.